Listed here are 17 T cell receptor beta chains from one sample, sequenced in a study of cytomegalovirus exposure and HLA in healthy donors. Amplification used 60 Vbeta primers and 13 Jbeta primers. The repertoire was sequenced with immunoSEQ multiplex PCR; TCRdb's copy has only in-frame clones and lacks some. In the table there are about 150,000 clones, just under 80% of which are singletons. Source material: PBMCs. All receptors derive from a woman aged 40-49 years in good health and CMV-seropositive.

This clone appeared a few times. The chain links TRBV30 to TRBJ2-3; D ambiguous. The germline V and J ends were trimmed by 2 bases and 0 bases, with 12 bases remaining between them. This CDR3 spans 15 amino acids. Germline V gives CDR1 GTSNPN, CDR2 SVGIG (reference sequence). CDR3 loop: CAWSPLATSTDTQYF. CDR3 DNA: TGTGCCTGGAGTCCCCTCGCTACTAGCACAGATACGCAGTATTTT.

In this sample, this clone turned up once. The chain is built from TRBV5-1 and TRBJ2-6, with TRBD1 matching 7 bases. V shed 0 bases, J shed 0 bases, and the junction held 6 bases outside the gene matches. Germline CDR1 reads SGHRS; CDR2 reads YFSETQ. CDR3 length: 18 residues. The CDR3 coding sequence is TGCGCCAGCAGCTTGGATGTAGGGGGCCTCTCTGGGGCCAACGTCCTGACTTTC. It is translated as CASSLDVGGLSGANVLTF.

In this sample, this clone turned up a few times. The CDR3 reads CASSPQVSYEQYF. CDR3 nucleotide sequence: TGTGCCAGCAGTCCACAGGTATCCTACGAGCAGTACTTC. The chain recombines TRBV28 with TRBJ2-7, with D maybe TRBD1 (5 bases). Trimming cost V 5 bases and J 1 base, with 9 bases left between them. Germline V lookup: CDR1 MDHEN, CDR2 SYDVKM. The CDR3 is 13 residues long.

This clone has more than one count but fewer than ten. This chain connects TRBV27 to TRBJ2-7, with 10 bases aligning to TRBD2. CDR3 length: 15 amino acids. Germline CDR1 MNHEY, CDR2 SMNVEV (reference sequence). Losses at the gene ends were 9 bases for V and 2 bases for J; bases not matched to a gene: 10. The CDR3 reads CASSHSSGGPYEQYF. The CDR3 DNA sequence: TGTGCCAGTTCACACTCTAGCGGGGGCCCCTACGAGCAGTACTTC.

The gene calls are TRBV4-1 and TRBJ2-3; a possible D gene is TRBD2 (5 bases). CDR1 MGHRA and CDR2 YSYEKL come from the germline V gene. CDR3 size: 15 residues. Deletions cut 1 base from V and 1 base from J, with 9 bases between. The CDR3 here is CASSQAGSRTDTQYF. The DNA of the CDR3 is TGCGCCAGCAGCCAAGCGGGGTCCCGCACAGATACGCAGTATTTT.

V is TRBV6-1 and J is TRBJ2-1; D may be TRBD1 (5 bases). CDR1 MNHNS and CDR2 SASEGT come from the germline V gene. With 5 bases removed from V and 5 bases from J, the gap between germline ends came to 16 bases. CDR3 size: 15 residues. CDR3 DNA sequence: TGTGCCAGCAGTCGAGGCTACAGGATAAACAATGAGCAGTTCTTC. Amino acids: CASSRGYRINNEQFF.

This clone was observed a few times. The rearrangement uses TRBV5-4 and TRBJ2-4; 10 bases agree with TRBD1. The germline CDR1 and CDR2 sequences are SGHNT and YYREEE (reference sequence). CDR3 length: 14 residues. V was clipped by 4 bases and J by 5 bases; unmatched bases: 3. The CDR3 sequence is CASSPGQGENIQYF. In DNA, the CDR3 is TGTGCCAGCAGCCCCGGACAGGGGGAAAACATTCAGTACTTC.

This chain uses TRBV10-3 with TRBJ2-1, with TRBD2 matching 7 bases. V lost 4 bases and J lost 7; bases outside the gene matches: 10. The CDR3 totals 15 residues. CDR1 is ENHRY, CDR2 SYGVKD, per germline. For the CDR3, the DNA is TGTGCCATCAGTGGGGGCGGGGGTTTTACGAATGAGCAGTTCTTC. Encoded protein: CAISGGGGFTNEQFF.

V and J are TRBV19 and TRBJ1-5; TRBD1 aligns across 10 bases. This CDR3 has 14 residues. V shed 6 bases, J shed 5 bases, and the junction held 4 bases outside the gene matches. Germline lookup yields CDR1 LNHDA and CDR2 SQIVND (reference sequence). The CDR3, as DNA: TGTGCCAGTAGATGGACAGGGGGGGATCAGCCCCAGCATTTT. Protein sequence: CASRWTGGDQPQHF.

V gene TRBV13 combines with J gene TRBJ2-1, with 11 positions matching TRBD2. The CDR3 has 16 residues. Germline-derived CDR1 and CDR2 are PRHDT and FYEKMQ (reference sequence). The V and J ends lost 3 bases and 8 bases, in that order; junction bases with no gene match: 9. The CDR3 sequence: CASSFLAGGHSYEQFF. CDR3 in DNA: TGTGCCAGCAGCTTCTTAGCGGGGGGGCATAGTTATGAGCAGTTCTTC. The full variable domain, in which reference TRBV13 and TRBJ2-1 provide the parts outside the CDR3, is AAGVIQSPRHLIKEKRETATLKCYPIPRHDTVYWYQQGPGQDPQFLISFYEKMQSDKGSIPDRFSAQQFSDYHSELNMSSLELGDSALYFCASSFLAGGHSYEQFFGPGTRLTVL.

The count of this clone is one. The genes are TRBV4-3 and TRBJ1-5, with D possibly matching TRBD1 (6 bases). Looked up from germline, CDR1 is LGHNA and CDR2 is YSLEER. The V end lost 1 base, the J end lost 7 bases, and 11 bases lay between the germline ends. The CDR3 has 14 amino acids. The CDR3 here is CASSQVQGWQPQHF. For the CDR3, the DNA is TGCGCCAGCAGCCAAGTCCAGGGGTGGCAGCCCCAGCATTTT.

The chain links TRBV27 to TRBJ1-1; no clear D. The CDR3 has 17 residues. Per the germline V gene, CDR1 is MNHEY and CDR2 is SMNVEV (reference sequence). V dropped 2 bases and J dropped 8 bases, with 24 bases sitting between them. CDR3 region: CASSLIPPPGSPIEAFF. The CDR3, as DNA: TGTGCCAGCAGTTTAATTCCCCCCCCGGGGTCTCCCATAGAAGCTTTCTTT.

The CDR3 nucleotides are TGTGCCAGCAGCTTAGGTCCCGGGGTCGGCTACACCTTC. This sequence encodes CASSLGPGVGYTF. The chain has TRBV11-2 and TRBJ1-2, with no clear D. V lost 1 base to trimming and J lost 8 bases, with 11 bases between them. From germline, CDR1 is SGHAT and CDR2 FQNNGV. This CDR3 is 13 amino acids long.

V and J are TRBV5-1 and TRBJ1-3, with 7 positions matching TRBD1. J was trimmed by 0 bases and V by 4 bases; bases with no gene match: 10. CDR3 length: 17 residues. CDR1 and CDR2 (germline): SGHRS, YFSETQ. The CDR3: CASSLRDRQNSGNTIYF. CDR3 nucleotide sequence: TGCGCCAGCAGCCTGCGGGACAGACAAAACTCTGGAAACACCATATATTTT.

The chain couples TRBV11-1 to TRBJ2-7; unclear D gene. The CDR3 is 15 amino acids. From germline, CDR1 is SGHAT and CDR2 FQDESV (reference sequence). Deletions cut 2 bases from V and 0 bases from J, with 11 bases between. The CDR3 reads CASSLFWASSYEQYF. The DNA for the CDR3 is TGTGCCAGCAGCTTATTTTGGGCGAGCTCCTACGAGCAGTACTTC.

V and J are TRBV9 and TRBJ2-7; 9 positions match TRBD1. Germline lookup yields CDR1 SGDLS and CDR2 YYNGEE. J was trimmed by 7 bases and V by 0 bases; bases with no gene match: 8. The CDR3 is 15 residues long. CDR3 protein: CASSVATGGAGEQYF. As DNA, the CDR3 is TGTGCCAGCAGCGTAGCAACAGGGGGCGCCGGGGAGCAGTACTTC.

The V and J genes are TRBV10-3 and TRBJ2-3; D might be TRBD2 (8 bases). Trimming removed 5 bases at V and 1 base at J, with 16 bases between. This CDR3 contains 16 residues. Germline V gene sequence: CDR1 ENHRY, CDR2 SYGVKD. DNA for the CDR3: TGTGCCATCAGTTTCGGGGGGGACAGCGGCACAGATACGCAGTATTTT. Encoded protein: CAISFGGDSGTDTQYF.